The 12 T cell receptor beta chains listed next were all sequenced from one sample in a study of regulatory T cells in long-lasting Graves disease. TCR beta libraries were built with iRepertoire HTBI primers and Arm-PCR of CDR3 regions. TCRdb reprocessed the multiplex PCR reads with MiXCR, giving one entry per CDR3 protein. This sample has about 210,000 distinct CDR3 sequences, with roughly 19% found just once. Described time point: newly diagnosed GD, antithyroid drugs for less than 3 months. After RNA was extracted from PBMCs, the TCR library was made from it. In addition, the sample was reused for a study of T cells in Graves' hyperthyroidism and ophthalmopathy.

Sequences were derived from peripheral blood mononuclear cells (PBMCs), sampled at new diagnosis, from a patient treated with antithyroid drugs. The receptors derive from a woman in her thirties with Graves disease.

V and J are TRBV9 and TRBJ2-5, with a possible D match to TRBD1 (5 bases). Trimming took off 0 bases at V and 2 bases at J, with 14 bases between the two ends. The germline CDR1 and CDR2 sequences are SGDLS and YYNGEE. The CDR3 consists of 16 residues. CDR3 coding DNA: TGTGCCAGCAGCGTAGCTACGGGCAGGGCACAAGAGACCCAGTACTTC. Protein sequence: CASSVATGRAQETQYF.

This clonotype was observed a few times. The chain has TRBV20-1 and TRBJ2-2; 7 bases match TRBD2. This CDR3 is 16 amino acids long. V lost 5 bases and J lost 4; bases outside the gene matches: 13. Looked up from germline, CDR1 is DFQATT and CDR2 is SNEGSKA (reference sequence). The CDR3 DNA reads as TGCAGTGCTTGGGGGGGGGGACCCCGCGTCACCGGGGAGCTGTTTTTT. This encodes CSAWGGGPRVTGELFF.

Comments on this clonotype: This may arise from a read error, as a much more abundant clone is one base away. The CDR3 bases are TGTGCCAGCAGTGGAGTTATGGGGACGGTGACTGGGGCCAACGTCCTGACTTTC. This codes for CASSGVMGTVTGANVLTF. The chain combines TRBV6-4 with TRBJ2-6; either TRBD1 or TRBD2 may supply D (5 bases each). CDR3 length: 18 residues. Germline V CDR1 and CDR2: MRHNA, SNTAGT. V lost 4 bases to trimming and J lost 2 bases, with 18 bases between them.

This clonotype showed up many times. The chain links TRBV29-1 to TRBJ2-7; 12 bases line up with TRBD1. The CDR3 consists of 14 residues. CDR1 is SQVTM, CDR2 ANQGSEA, per germline. The V and J ends lost 8 bases and 3 bases, in that order; junction bases with no gene match: 8. The CDR3 bases are TGCAGCATATCCCGGGACAGGGGGCTCTACGAGCAGTACTTC. Translated, it gives CSISRDRGLYEQYF.

This clonotype was observed at least ten times. The V call is TRBV14, the J call TRBJ2-5; the match to TRBD2 covers 8 bases. The trim removed 5 bases at V and 5 bases at J, leaving 10 bases unmatched. The CDR3 covers 15 residues. The germline gives CDR1 SGHDN, CDR2 FVKESK. Here the CDR3 DNA reads TGTGCCAGCAGCGGACGCCGAGGCGGGAGGGAGACCCAGTACTTC. Its protein is CASSGRRGGRETQYF.

This clonotype was detected once. Given a far larger clone just one base away, this is likely a sequencing read error. The genes are TRBV2 and TRBJ2-1, with 10 positions matching TRBD2. The better agreement between TRBJ2-5 and the DNA end casts doubt on the J call. There are 15 residues in the CDR3. Per the germline V gene, CDR1 is SNHLY and CDR2 is FYNNEI. The CDR3 DNA follows: TGTGGCAGCAGTGAACCCGATAGCGGGGGGCAGACCCAGTACTTC. This codes for CGSSEPDSGGQTQYF.

Comment on this clonotype: A read error is possible here, since a much larger clone lies one base away. J is TRBJ2-1 and V is TRBV29-1; a possible D gene is TRBD1 (5 bases). Near its end, the DNA agrees better with TRBJ2-5, so the J call may be wrong. Germline CDR1 reads SQVTM; CDR2 reads ANQGSEA. The CDR3 sequence is 14 residues long. DNA for the CDR3: TGCAGCGTTGAAAATTGGGGCAGTCGAGAGACCCAGTACTTC. It translates to CSVENWGSRETQYF.

With respect to this clonotype: A read error may be the cause here, since a much bigger clone is one base away. The rearrangement joins TRBV30 to TRBJ1-1; D is uncertain. This CDR3 has 13 residues. Germline assignment: CDR1 GTSNPN and CDR2 SVGIG (reference sequence). The CDR3 DNA reads as TGTGTCTGGAGTGTAAACAGAAACACTGAAGCTTTCTTT. Translation: CVWSVNRNTEAFF.

This clonotype was picked up many times. The chain combines TRBV27 with TRBJ2-7; D remains ambiguous. The CDR3 spans 13 residues. From germline, CDR1 is MNHEY and CDR2 SMNVEV (reference sequence). The ends were cut back, 5 bases at V and 6 bases at J, with 14 bases in the middle. The CDR3 nucleotides read TGTGCCAGCAGTATTAACTGGTTAGGCGAGCAGTACTTC. As protein: CASSINWLGEQYF.

This clonotype came up a few times. A far larger clone lies a single base away; this is likely a read error. The chain is built from TRBV5-5 and TRBJ1-2; D gene unclear. This CDR3 has 16 amino acids. The V and J ends lost 4 bases and 1 base respectively, with 17 bases between them. The germline V gene has CDR1 SGHKS and CDR2 YYEKEE (reference sequence). Here the CDR3 DNA reads TGTGCCAGCAGCACGCCCGGGCCAGGATTTAACTATGGCTACACCTTC. This translates into CASSTPGPGFNYGYTF.

This clonotype was seen ten or more times. V is TRBV12-3 or TRBV12-4 and J is TRBJ1-6; D gene ambiguous. This CDR3 region has 15 residues. Trimming pared 3 bases from V and 3 bases from J, leaving 9 bases between. CDR3 nucleotide sequence: TGTGCCAGCAGTTTGTTGCCAGTCTATAATTCACCCCTCCACTTT. Translating it yields CASSLLPVYNSPLHF.

This clonotype was counted many times. The J gene is TRBJ2-6, the V gene TRBV28; D gene unclear. The ends were cut back, 7 bases at V and 2 bases at J, with 12 bases in the middle. CDR1 and CDR2 (germline): MDHEN, SYDVKM. The CDR3 totals 15 residues. DNA for the CDR3: TGTGCCAGCACCCCTCGAGGCACTGGGGCCAACGTCCTGACTTTC. This encodes CASTPRGTGANVLTF.